The T cell receptor beta chain under discussion was sequenced for a study of T cells after yellow fever vaccination. TCRdb used MiXCR to reprocess the 5' RACE reads, holding one entry per CDR3 protein. Of tens of thousands of distinct CDR3 sequences in the sample, around 6.9% were seen once. Germline CDR1 and CDR2: SGHAT and FQDESV (reference sequence). V lost 2 bases and J 5 bases, leaving 6 bases between the germline ends. This CDR3 contains 13 residues. Study findings and constraints: Contamination of FACS-sorted repertoires by abundant clonotypes from the bulk population could occur.

This clonotype was counted at least ten times. Its antigen is unknown. V and J are TRBV11-1 and TRBJ2-2, with D possibly matching TRBD2 (5 bases). This clonotype was obtained from a man between 18 and 29 years old who received the YFV17D yellow fever vaccine. This specimen was CD8+ T cells sorted from PBMCs, taken 5 to 6 days after the first yellow fever vaccination. CDR3 region: CASSLSGTGELFF. CDR3 sequence (DNA): TGTGCCAGCAGCTTATCGGGGACCGGGGAGCTGTTTTTT.